This T cell receptor (beta chain) was documented in a study of breast tumors, draining lymph nodes, adjacent tissues. Axillary draining lymph nodes of breast cancer patients supplied the node samples. TCRdb re-analysed the multiplex PCR reads in MiXCR, keeping a single row per CDR3 protein. The data contain some 97,000 distinct CDR3 sequences, about 20% of them singletons. Overall study findings and caveats: Tumor repertoires ranked between lymph nodes and nontumor tissue in diversity, with V and J gene preferences. Luminal-like breast cancer showed significantly greater tumor-nontumor repertoire similarity than basal-like breast cancer did. Data fit most tumor T cells coming from lymph node, expanding in tumor. The lymph node origin of tumor T cells was framed as consistent with a hypothesis, not demonstrated.

Germline V gene sequence: CDR1 LGHDT, CDR2 YNNKEL (reference sequence). This CDR3 is 16 amino acids long. Trimming took off 1 base at V and 9 bases at J, with 16 bases between the two ends. The table lists this clonotype with many counts. The antigen is unknown. The source is a female donor with breast cancer. Some clones in this sample may be carry-over from other donors' samples. The sequencing input was axillary lymph node tissue. The chain joins TRBV3-1 to TRBJ1-6, with a possible D match to TRBD1 (6 bases). The CDR3 coding sequence is TGTGCCAGCAGCCAAGGGGGGGCACACCGGGGTTCACCCCTCCACTTT. Translation: CASSQGGAHRGSPLHF.